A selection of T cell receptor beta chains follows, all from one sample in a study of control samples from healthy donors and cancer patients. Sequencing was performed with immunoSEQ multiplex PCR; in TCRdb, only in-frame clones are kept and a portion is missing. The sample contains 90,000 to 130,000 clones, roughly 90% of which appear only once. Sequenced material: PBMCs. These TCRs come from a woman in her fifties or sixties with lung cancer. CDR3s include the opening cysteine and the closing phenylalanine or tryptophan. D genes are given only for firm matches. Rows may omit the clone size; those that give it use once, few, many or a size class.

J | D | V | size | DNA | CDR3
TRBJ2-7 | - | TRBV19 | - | TGTGCCAGTAATAGAGGTACGGGGATTGGAAACGAGCAGTACTTC | CASNRGTGIGNEQYF
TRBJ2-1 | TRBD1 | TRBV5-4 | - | TGTGCCAGCAGCCTGACAGGGGCCCTCTACAATGAGCAGTTCTTC | CASSLTGALYNEQFF
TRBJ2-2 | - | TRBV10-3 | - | TGTGCCATCAGACTCGCAGGGTCGGGGTCCACCGGGGAGCTGTTTTTT | CAIRLAGSGSTGELFF
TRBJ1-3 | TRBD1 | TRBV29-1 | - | TGCAGCGTAACACCGGGACAGGGAGGGAACACCATATATTTT | CSVTPGQGGNTIYF
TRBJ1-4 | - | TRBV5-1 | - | TGCGCCAGCAGCTTGGTTCCTGCAACTAATGAAAAACTGTTTTTT | CASSLVPATNEKLFF
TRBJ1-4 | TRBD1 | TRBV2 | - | TGTGCCAGCAGTGGTTTTCAGGGGGGGAATGAAAAACTGTTTTTT | CASSGFQGGNEKLFF
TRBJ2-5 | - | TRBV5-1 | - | TGCGCCAGCAGCGCGGACCGGGCGAAGGTCGCCCAGTACTTC | CASSADRAKVAQYF
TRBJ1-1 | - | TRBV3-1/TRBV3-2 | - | TGTGCCAGCAGCCAAGATCCTCCAGTTATGAACACTGAAGCTTTCTTT | CASSQDPPVMNTEAFF
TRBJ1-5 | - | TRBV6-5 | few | TGTGCCAGCAGCCGAGGGGGTAGCAATCAGCCCCAGCATTTT | CASSRGGSNQPQHF
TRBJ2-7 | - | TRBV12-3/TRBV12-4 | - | TGTGCCAGCAGTTTAGGTACAGCGGCCGAGCAGTACTTC | CASSLGTAAEQYF
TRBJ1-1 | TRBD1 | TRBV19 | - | TGTGCCAGTAGTATCAGACAGGGGGCGACTGAAGCTTTCTTT | CASSIRQGATEAFF
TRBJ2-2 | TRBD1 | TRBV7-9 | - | TGTGCCAGCAGTCCGACAGGGGGCGCGTACACCGGGGAGCTGTTTTTT | CASSPTGGAYTGELFF
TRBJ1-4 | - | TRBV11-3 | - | TGTGCCAGCAGCTTGCGCAGTTATAATGAAAAACTGTTTTTT | CASSLRSYNEKLFF
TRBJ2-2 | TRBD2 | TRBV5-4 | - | TGTGCCAGCAGCTTGAGAGGGACAGCGGGAGGGGGTACCGGGGAGCTGTTTTTT | CASSLRGTAGGGTGELFF
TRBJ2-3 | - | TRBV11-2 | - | TGTGCCAGCAGCCTAGCTCTCACAGATACGCAGTATTTT | CASSLALTDTQYF
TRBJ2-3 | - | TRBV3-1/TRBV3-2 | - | TGTGCCAGCAGTCCGAATCAGATGGGCACAGATACGCAGTATTTT | CASSPNQMGTDTQYF
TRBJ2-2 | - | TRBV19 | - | TGTGCCAGCCAGGGGGGCGGTAACACCGGGGAGCTGTTTTTT | CASQGGGNTGELFF
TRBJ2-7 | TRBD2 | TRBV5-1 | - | TGCGCCAGCAGCTTGGGGCGGGAGAGGGTCGAGCAGTACTTC | CASSLGRERVEQYF
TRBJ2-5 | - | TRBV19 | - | TGTGCCAGTATGGGGGGGGGCACGGAGACCCAGTACTTC | CASMGGGTETQYF
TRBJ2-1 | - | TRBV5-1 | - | TGCGCCAGCAGCTTTGATGAGGGGGTCTACAATGAGCAGTTCTTC | CASSFDEGVYNEQFF
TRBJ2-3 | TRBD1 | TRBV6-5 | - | TGTGCCAGCAGGCGAACAGGGGGAGATACGCAGTATTTT | CASRRTGGDTQYF
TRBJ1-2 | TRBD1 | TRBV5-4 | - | TGTGCCAGCAGCCCATCTGGGACAGGGAACTATGGCTACACCTTC | CASSPSGTGNYGYTF
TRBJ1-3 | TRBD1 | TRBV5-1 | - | TGCGCCAGCAGCTTGGTGGGACAGGGCGTCGGAAACACCATATATTTT | CASSLVGQGVGNTIYF
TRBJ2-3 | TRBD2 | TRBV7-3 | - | TGTGCCAGCAGCTCCAGCGGGGGGGGCACAGATACGCAGTATTTT | CASSSSGGGTDTQYF
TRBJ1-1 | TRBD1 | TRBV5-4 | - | TGTGCCAGCAGCCATGGGACAGTTAACACTGAAGCTTTCTTT | CASSHGTVNTEAFF
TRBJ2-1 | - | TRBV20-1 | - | TGCAGTGCCCCAGGGGTTAATGAGCAGTTCTTC | CSAPGVNEQFF
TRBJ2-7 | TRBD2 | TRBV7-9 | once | TGTGCCAGCAGCTTTCGGACTAGCCCCTACGAGCAGTACTTC | CASSFRTSPYEQYF
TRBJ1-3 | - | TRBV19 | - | TGTGCCAGTAGGCTTCAGGGAGCTGGAAACACCATATATTTT | CASRLQGAGNTIYF
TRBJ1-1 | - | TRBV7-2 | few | TGTGCCAGCAGCTTAGGTCCGGCGAACACTGAAGCTTTCTTT | CASSLGPANTEAFF
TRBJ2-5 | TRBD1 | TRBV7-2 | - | TGTGCCAGCAGCTTGGAGGGACAGGGGGTAGGGACCCAGTACTTC | CASSLEGQGVGTQYF
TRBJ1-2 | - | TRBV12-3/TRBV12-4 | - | TGTGCCAGCAGTGAGACAGGAGACTATGGCTACACCTTC | CASSETGDYGYTF
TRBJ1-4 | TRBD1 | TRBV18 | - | TGTGCCAGCTCATCTTCAGCAGGGGGCACTAATGAAAAACTGTTTTTT | CASSSSAGGTNEKLFF
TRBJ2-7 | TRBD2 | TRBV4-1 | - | TGCGCCAGCAGCTCTACCGTGGCTAGCGGCTACGAGCAGTACTTC | CASSSTVASGYEQYF
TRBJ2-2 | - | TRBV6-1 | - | TGTGCCAGCAGGGACAGCAGGAACACCGGGGAGCTGTTTTTT | CASRDSRNTGELFF
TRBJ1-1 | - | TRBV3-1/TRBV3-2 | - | TGTGCCAGCAGCCAAGGGGGTCATCTCGATGAAGCTTTCTTT | CASSQGGHLDEAFF
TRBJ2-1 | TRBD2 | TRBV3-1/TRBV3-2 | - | TGTGCCAGCAGCCCCGGACTAGCGGCCATCCCGGGGGAGCAGTTCTTC | CASSPGLAAIPGEQFF
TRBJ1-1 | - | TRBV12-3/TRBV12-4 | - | TGTGCCAGCAGCTTTCTGAACACTGAAGCTTTCTTT | CASSFLNTEAFF
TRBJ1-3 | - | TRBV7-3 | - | TGTGCCAGCAGCTTAACGACAGAAGCTGGAAACACCATATATTTT | CASSLTTEAGNTIYF
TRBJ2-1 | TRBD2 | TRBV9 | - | TGTGCCAGCAGCGTAACGCTAGCGGGGGCCCAGGGCGAGCAGTTCTTC | CASSVTLAGAQGEQFF
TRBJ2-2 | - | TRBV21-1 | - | TGTGCCAGCAGCGAACAGGGGGCGAACACCGGGGAGCTGTTTTTT | CASSEQGANTGELFF
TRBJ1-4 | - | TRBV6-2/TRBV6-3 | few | TGTGCCAGCAGTTGGGGGTTAACAACTAATGAAAAACTGTTTTTT | CASSWGLTTNEKLFF
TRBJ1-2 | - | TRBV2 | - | TGTGCCAGCAGTGAAAGGCAGACTTCTGGCTACACCTTC | CASSERQTSGYTF
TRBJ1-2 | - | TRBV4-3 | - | TGCGCCAGCAGCCCTTCTAACGGCTATGGCTACACCTTC | CASSPSNGYGYTF
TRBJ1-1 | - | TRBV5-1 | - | TGCGCCAGCAGCATGGCCTCGGGTGCTGAAGCTTTCTTT | CASSMASGAEAFF
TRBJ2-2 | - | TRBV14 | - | TGTGCCAGCAGCCAGTACAACACCGGGGAGCTGTTTTTT | CASSQYNTGELFF
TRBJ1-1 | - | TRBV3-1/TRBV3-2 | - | TGTGCCAGCAGCCACAGGGATACTGAAGCTTTCTTT | CASSHRDTEAFF